The 21 T cell receptor beta chains given below trace back to one sample, sequenced in a study of cytomegalovirus exposure and HLA in healthy donors (dated by TCRdb to 2015 to 2018). The library was prepared using the immunoSEQ multiplex PCR assay. For the multiplex PCR, a mixture combining 60 forward primers for TCR Vbeta segments and 13 reverse primers for TCR Jbeta segments was used. TCRdb carries this immuneACCESS record with in-frame sequences only. Its versions omit some clonotypes, under half of them owing to an unresolved V gene in the studies checked, with the rest unexplained. A total of 200,000 to 300,000 clones appear in this sample, around 81% of them only once. The ten most abundant clones make up almost 8% of the sample. Sequencing was done on a sample of PBMCs. The receptor source for this set is an older woman in good health and CMV-seropositive.

The J gene is TRBJ2-7, the V gene TRBV4-1, with TRBD2 identical over 7 bases. The CDR3 length is 15 residues. Trimming removed 0 bases from V and 2 bases from J; junction bases left unmatched: 4. Germline values: CDR1 MGHRA, CDR2 YSYEKL. The CDR3 sequence: CASSQDLGGAYEQYF. CDR3 bases: TGCGCCAGCAGCCAAGATTTGGGGGGGGCCTACGAGCAGTACTTC.

CDR3 DNA sequence: TGTGCCATCTCGACTAGCGGGAGGAGGGCCGGGGAGCTGTTTTTT. Protein: CAISTSGRRAGELFF. This sequence joins TRBV10-3 and TRBJ2-2; 13 bases agree with TRBD2. CDR1 ENHRY and CDR2 SYGVKD come from the germline V gene. V gave up 8 bases and J gave up 6 bases; unmatched junction bases: 6. There are 15 residues in the CDR3.

The CDR3 sequence: CASSSGLAGVSYNEQFF. For the CDR3, the DNA is TGTGCCAGCAGCTCCGGACTAGCGGGAGTGTCCTACAATGAGCAGTTCTTC. The chain combines TRBV5-4 with TRBJ2-1, with 13 nucleotides matching TRBD2. V gave up 3 bases and J gave up 1 base; unmatched junction bases: 4. The CDR3 totals 17 residues. Germline assignment: CDR1 SGHNT and CDR2 YYREEE (reference sequence).

As for this clone: Other DNA sequences in this specimen translate into the identical CDR3. The chain recombines TRBV11-2 with TRBJ2-7; D may be TRBD2 (6 bases). The CDR3 spans 13 residues. Trimming pared 1 base from V and 4 bases from J, leaving 8 bases between. Germline V lookup: CDR1 SGHAT, CDR2 FQNNGV. CDR3 amino acids: CASSLGRGYEQYF. The CDR3 region has the DNA TGTGCCAGCAGCTTAGGGCGGGGTTACGAGCAGTACTTC.

The chain couples TRBV19 to TRBJ1-3; the D is unclear. Germline values: CDR1 LNHDA, CDR2 SQIVND (reference sequence). Trimming cost V 1 base and J 0 bases, with 7 bases left between them. The CDR3 is 15 amino acids. CDR3 sequence reads: CASSIAASSGNTIYF. Written as DNA, the CDR3 is TGTGCCAGTAGTATAGCAGCGAGCTCTGGAAACACCATATATTTT. Based on the CDR3 plus reference TRBV19 and TRBJ1-3, the full variable domain is DGGITQSPKYLFRKEGQNVTLSCEQNLNHDAMYWYRQDPGQGLRLIYYSQIVNDFQKGDIAEGYSVSREKKESFPLTVTSAQKNPTAFYLCASSIAASSGNTIYFGEGSWLTVV.

As regards this clone: The same CDR3 is also encoded by other DNA sequences in this sample. V is TRBV19 and J is TRBJ2-7; D might be TRBD2 (5 bases). V lost 1 base and J 1 base, leaving 8 bases between the germline ends. From germline, CDR1 is LNHDA and CDR2 SQIVND (reference sequence). This CDR3 has 14 residues. CDR3: CASSIGPGSYEQYF. DNA for the CDR3: TGTGCCAGTAGTATAGGGCCGGGGTCCTACGAGCAGTACTTC.

The chain combines TRBV6-5 with TRBJ1-1; D might be TRBD1 (5 bases). V was clipped by 6 bases and J by 4 bases, with 18 bases between them. This CDR3 contains 15 residues. Germline V gives CDR1 MNHEY, CDR2 SVGAGI. The CDR3 protein is CASSYGGTDLTEAFF. Here the CDR3 DNA reads TGTGCCAGCAGCTACGGAGGGACCGATCTCACTGAAGCTTTCTTT.

The genes are TRBV2 and TRBJ1-5; TRBD1 might be the D (5 bases). Germline-derived CDR1 and CDR2 are SNHLY and FYNNEI. Trimming pared 2 bases from V and 4 bases from J, leaving 9 bases between. The CDR3 consists of 14 residues. CDR3 nucleotide sequence: TGTGCCAGCAGTGAAACAGGATTGAATCAGCCCCAGCATTTT. It specifies CASSETGLNQPQHF. Full variable domain (rest looked up from reference TRBV2 and TRBJ1-5): EPEVTQTPSHQVTQMGQEVILRCVPISNHLYFYWYRQILGQKVEFLVSFYNNEISEKSEIFDDQFSVERPDGSNFTLKIRSTKLEDSAMYFCASSETGLNQPQHFGDGTRLSIL.

The rearrangement links TRBV4-1 to TRBJ2-7; TRBD2 aligns across 10 bases. The ends lost 0 bases at V and 2 bases at J; junction bases unmatched: 7. This CDR3 has 17 residues. CDR1 is MGHRA and CDR2 is YSYEKL in the germline V gene. The CDR3 region is CASSQDKGSGRAYEQYF. In DNA form, the CDR3 reads TGCGCCAGCAGCCAAGATAAGGGCAGCGGGAGGGCCTACGAGCAGTACTTC.

Only one count was recorded for this clone. The gene calls are TRBV9 and TRBJ2-7, with 10 bases fitting TRBD2. CDR1 is SGDLS, CDR2 YYNGEE, per germline. The V gene end was trimmed by 4 bases and the J gene end by 6 bases; junction bases not matched to a gene: 4. The CDR3 is 13 residues long. In DNA form, the CDR3 reads TGTGCCAGCAGCCAAGCGGGAGGGAGCGAGCAGTACTTC. Residues: CASSQAGGSEQYF.

The gene calls are TRBV7-3 and TRBJ2-3; 7 positions match TRBD2. Germline V CDR1 and CDR2: SGHTA, FQGTGA. The CDR3 is made up of 15 amino acids. With V trimmed by 1 base and J by 0 bases, 1 base remained unmatched. This CDR3 reads CASSLNSGSTDTQYF. DNA of the CDR3: TGTGCCAGCAGCTTAAATAGCGGGAGCACAGATACGCAGTATTTT.

The rearrangement links TRBV14 to TRBJ2-5, with D uncertain. The CDR3 covers 12 residues. Trimming removed 0 bases at V and 6 bases at J, with 5 bases between. CDR1 SGHDN and CDR2 FVKESK come from the germline V gene. CDR3 sequence: CASSQERQTQYF. In DNA form, the CDR3 reads TGTGCCAGCAGCCAAGAGAGGCAGACCCAGTACTTC.

The CDR3, as DNA: TGTGCCAGCAGTAATTACGGACTAGCGGGAGGAGAGCAGTATTTT. Its protein product is CASSNYGLAGGEQYF. The chain links TRBV6-5 to TRBJ2-3, with 14 bases lining up with TRBD2. The germline V gene encodes CDR1 MNHEY and CDR2 SVGAGI. J gave up 11 bases and V 5 bases, and 9 bases lay outside the gene matches. This CDR3 region has 15 residues.

This clone has just one count. V and J are TRBV29-1 and TRBJ2-5, with 8 bases identical to TRBD1. V shed 7 bases and J 4 bases; nucleotides not matched to a gene: 11. Germline V gene lookup returns CDR1 SQVTM and CDR2 ANQGSEA. This CDR3 is built from 14 residues. The CDR3 region has the DNA TGCAGCGCCCTACGACAGGGGATTGGAGAGACCCAGTACTTC. Translation: CSALRQGIGETQYF. The variable domain in full, completed from reference TRBV29-1 and TRBJ2-5, reads SAVISQKPSRDICQRGTSLTIQCQVDSQVTMMFWYRQQPGQSLTLIATANQGSEATYESGFVIDKFPISRPNLTFSTLTVSNMSPEDSSIYLCSALRQGIGETQYFGPGTRLLVL.

The rearrangement joins TRBV5-5 to TRBJ2-7; 10 bases line up with TRBD2. Germline values: CDR1 SGHKS, CDR2 YYEKEE (reference sequence). Trimming removed 4 bases from V and 3 bases from J; junction bases left unmatched: 7. The CDR3 length is 15 residues. The CDR3 sequence: CASSEMGLAFYEQYF. Here the CDR3 DNA reads TGTGCCAGCAGCGAGATGGGACTAGCGTTCTACGAGCAGTACTTC. The complete variable domain, with remaining parts taken from reference TRBV5-5 and TRBJ2-7, reads DAGVTQSPTHLIKTRGQQVTLRCSPISGHKSVSWYQQVLGQGPQFIFQYYEKEERGRGNFPDRFSARQFPNYSSELNVNALLLGDSALYLCASSEMGLAFYEQYFGPGTRLTVT.

The chain employs TRBV11-2 and TRBJ2-7; no clear D gene. The V and J ends lost 4 bases and 4 bases respectively, with 8 bases between them. Germline CDR1 is SGHAT and CDR2 is FQNNGV. The CDR3 is made up of 12 amino acids. The DNA for the CDR3 is TGTGCCAGCAGCTACGCGGTTTACGAGCAGTACTTC. Amino acid sequence: CASSYAVYEQYF.

This chain connects TRBV7-2 to TRBJ2-5; maybe TRBD1 (6 bases). Germline CDR1 is SGHTA and CDR2 is FQGNSA. The CDR3 consists of 16 residues. V was cut by 1 base and J by 5 bases, with 17 bases left in between. In DNA form, the CDR3 reads TGTGCCAGCAGCTTAGGGGTACAGGGATCGTGGGAGACCCAGTACTTC. The encoded protein is CASSLGVQGSWETQYF. Drawing the rest from reference TRBV7-2 and TRBJ2-5, the complete variable domain is GAGVSQSPSNKVTEKGKDVELRCDPISGHTALYWYRQSLGQGLEFLIYFQGNSAPDKSGLPSDRFSAERTGGSVSTLTIQRTQQEDSAVYLCASSLGVQGSWETQYFGPGTRLLVL.

This clone appeared a single time. The V gene is TRBV9, the J gene TRBJ2-1; D call uncertain. Germline V gene sequence: CDR1 SGDLS, CDR2 YYNGEE. This CDR3 is built from 15 residues. Trimming left V 0 bases short and J 0 bases short, with 7 bases between. The CDR3 loop is CASSVDTPSYNEQFF. The CDR3, as DNA: TGTGCCAGCAGCGTAGACACCCCCTCCTACAATGAGCAGTTCTTC.

The rearrangement uses TRBV6-5 and TRBJ1-2; 7 bases are a match to TRBD1. J was trimmed by 3 bases and V by 6 bases; bases with no gene match: 10. The CDR3 runs to 15 residues. CDR1 is MNHEY, CDR2 SVGAGI, per germline. The CDR3 reads CASRAGGTAHYGYTF. CDR3 bases: TGTGCCAGCAGGGCCGGTGGGACAGCTCACTATGGCTACACCTTC.

The V call is TRBV11-3, the J call TRBJ1-1; possible D gene TRBD1, 5 bases. Germline V gives CDR1 SGHNT, CDR2 YENEEA. Deletions cut 0 bases from V and 8 bases from J, with 10 bases between. There are 13 residues in the CDR3. Here the CDR3 reads CASSLDPGHEAFF. CDR3 DNA sequence: TGTGCCAGCAGCTTAGATCCTGGACACGAAGCTTTCTTT.

The chain uses TRBV5-1 and TRBJ1-5, with no clear D. The CDR3 loop spans 15 amino acids. The V end lost 2 bases, the J end lost 1 base, and 10 bases lay between the germline ends. Germline CDR1 and CDR2: SGHRS and YFSETQ. The CDR3 protein is CASSFGPGSNQPQHF. CDR3 sequence (DNA): TGCGCCAGCAGCTTTGGCCCAGGAAGCAATCAGCCCCAGCATTTT. Full variable domain (rest looked up from reference TRBV5-1 and TRBJ1-5): KAGVTQTPRYLIKTRGQQVTLSCSPISGHRSVSWYQQTPGQGLQFLFEYFSETQRNKGNFPGRFSGRQFSNSRSEMNVSTLELGDSALYLCASSFGPGSNQPQHFGDGTRLSIL.